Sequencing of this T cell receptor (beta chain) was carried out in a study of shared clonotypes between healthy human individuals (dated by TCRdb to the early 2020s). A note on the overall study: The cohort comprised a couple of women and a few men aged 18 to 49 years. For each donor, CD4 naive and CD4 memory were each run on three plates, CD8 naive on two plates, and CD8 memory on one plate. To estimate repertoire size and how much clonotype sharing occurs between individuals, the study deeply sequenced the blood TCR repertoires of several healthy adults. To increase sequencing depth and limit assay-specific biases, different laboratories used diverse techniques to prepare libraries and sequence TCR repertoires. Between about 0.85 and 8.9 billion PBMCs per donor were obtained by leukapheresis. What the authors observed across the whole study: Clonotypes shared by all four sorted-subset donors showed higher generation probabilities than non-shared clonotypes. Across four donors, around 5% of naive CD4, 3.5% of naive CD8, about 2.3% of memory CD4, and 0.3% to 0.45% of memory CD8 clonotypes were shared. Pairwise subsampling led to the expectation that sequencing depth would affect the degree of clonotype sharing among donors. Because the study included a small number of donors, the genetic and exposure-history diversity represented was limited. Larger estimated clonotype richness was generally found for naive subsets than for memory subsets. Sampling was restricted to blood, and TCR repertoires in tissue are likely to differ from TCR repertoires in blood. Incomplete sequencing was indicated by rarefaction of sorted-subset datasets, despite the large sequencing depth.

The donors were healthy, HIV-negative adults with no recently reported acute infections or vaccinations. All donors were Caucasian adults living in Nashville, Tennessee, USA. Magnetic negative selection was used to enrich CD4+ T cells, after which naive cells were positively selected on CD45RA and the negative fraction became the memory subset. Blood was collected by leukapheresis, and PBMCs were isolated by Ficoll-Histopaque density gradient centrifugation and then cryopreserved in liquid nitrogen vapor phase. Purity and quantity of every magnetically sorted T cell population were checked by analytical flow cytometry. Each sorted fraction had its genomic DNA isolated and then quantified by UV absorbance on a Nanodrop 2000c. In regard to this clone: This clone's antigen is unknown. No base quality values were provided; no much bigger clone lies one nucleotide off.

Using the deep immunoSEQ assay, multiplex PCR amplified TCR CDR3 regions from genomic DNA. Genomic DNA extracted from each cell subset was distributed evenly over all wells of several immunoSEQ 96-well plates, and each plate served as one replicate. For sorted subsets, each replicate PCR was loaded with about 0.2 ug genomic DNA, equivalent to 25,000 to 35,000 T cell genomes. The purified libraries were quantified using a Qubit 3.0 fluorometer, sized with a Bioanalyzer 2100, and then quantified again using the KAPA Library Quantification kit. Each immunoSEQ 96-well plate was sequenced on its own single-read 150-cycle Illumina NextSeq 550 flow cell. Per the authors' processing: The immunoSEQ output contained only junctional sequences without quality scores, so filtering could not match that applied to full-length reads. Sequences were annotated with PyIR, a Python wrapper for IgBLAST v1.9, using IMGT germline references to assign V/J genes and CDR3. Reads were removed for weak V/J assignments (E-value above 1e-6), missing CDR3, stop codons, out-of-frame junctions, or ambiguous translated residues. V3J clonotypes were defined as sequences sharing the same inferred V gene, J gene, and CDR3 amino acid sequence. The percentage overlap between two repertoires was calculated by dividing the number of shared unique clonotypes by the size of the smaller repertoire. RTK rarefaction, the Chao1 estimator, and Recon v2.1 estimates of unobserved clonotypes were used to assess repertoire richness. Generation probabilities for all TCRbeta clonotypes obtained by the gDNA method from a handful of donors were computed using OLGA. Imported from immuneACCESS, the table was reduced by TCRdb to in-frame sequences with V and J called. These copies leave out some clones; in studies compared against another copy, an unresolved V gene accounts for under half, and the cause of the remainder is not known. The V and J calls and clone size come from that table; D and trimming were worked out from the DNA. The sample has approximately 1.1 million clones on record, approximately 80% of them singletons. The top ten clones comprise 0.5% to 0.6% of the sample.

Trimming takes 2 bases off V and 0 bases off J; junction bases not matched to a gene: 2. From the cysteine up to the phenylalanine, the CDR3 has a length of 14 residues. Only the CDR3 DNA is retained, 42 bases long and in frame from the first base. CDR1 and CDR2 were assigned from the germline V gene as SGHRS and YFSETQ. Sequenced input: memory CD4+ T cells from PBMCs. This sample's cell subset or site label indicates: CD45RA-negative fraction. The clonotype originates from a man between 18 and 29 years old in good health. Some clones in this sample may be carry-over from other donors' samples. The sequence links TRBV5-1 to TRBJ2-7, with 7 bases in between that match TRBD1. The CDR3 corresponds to CASSFGTDSYEQYF. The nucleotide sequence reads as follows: TGCGCCAGCAGCTTCGGGACAGACTCCTACGAGCAGTACTTC.